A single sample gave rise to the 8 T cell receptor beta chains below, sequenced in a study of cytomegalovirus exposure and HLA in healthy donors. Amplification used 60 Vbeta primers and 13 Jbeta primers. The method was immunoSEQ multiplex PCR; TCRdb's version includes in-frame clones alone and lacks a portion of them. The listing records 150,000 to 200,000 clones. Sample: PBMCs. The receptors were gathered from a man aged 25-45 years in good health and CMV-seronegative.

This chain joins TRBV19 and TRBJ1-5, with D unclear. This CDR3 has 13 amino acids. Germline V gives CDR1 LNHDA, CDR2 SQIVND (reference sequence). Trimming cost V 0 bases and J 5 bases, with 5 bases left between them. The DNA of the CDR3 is TGTGCCAGTAGTATAGATCGCGATCAGCCCCAGCATTTT. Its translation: CASSIDRDQPQHF.

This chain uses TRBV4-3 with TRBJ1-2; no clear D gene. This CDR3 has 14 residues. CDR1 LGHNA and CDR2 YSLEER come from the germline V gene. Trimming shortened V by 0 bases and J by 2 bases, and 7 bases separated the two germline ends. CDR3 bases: TGCGCCAGCAGCCAAGAATCGGGGAACTATGGCTACACCTTC. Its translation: CASSQESGNYGYTF.

In nucleotides, the CDR3 is TGTGCCAGCAGCCCCCGCGGGGAAGCTTTCTTT. Translated: CASSPRGEAFF. The V and J genes are TRBV7-2 and TRBJ1-1; D gene uncertain. The CDR3 runs 11 residues. Germline V gene sequence: CDR1 SGHTA, CDR2 FQGNSA. V lost 5 bases and J 8 bases, leaving 9 bases between the germline ends.

CDR3 region: CASSAPSTPYEQYF. In DNA, the CDR3 is TGTGCCAGCAGTGCCCCATCCACTCCCTACGAGCAGTACTTC. The rearrangement joins TRBV25-1 to TRBJ2-7; D is unclear. The CDR3 loop spans 14 amino acids. Per the germline V gene, CDR1 is MGHDK and CDR2 is SYGVNS. With 4 bases removed from V and 2 bases from J, the gap between germline ends came to 12 bases.

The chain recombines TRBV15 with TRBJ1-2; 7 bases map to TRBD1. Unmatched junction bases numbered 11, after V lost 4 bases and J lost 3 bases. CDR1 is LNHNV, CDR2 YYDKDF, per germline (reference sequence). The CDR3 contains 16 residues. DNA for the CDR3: TGTGCCACCAGCACCGCGGACAGGAGGATCTACTATGGCTACACCTTC. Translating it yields CATSTADRRIYYGYTF.

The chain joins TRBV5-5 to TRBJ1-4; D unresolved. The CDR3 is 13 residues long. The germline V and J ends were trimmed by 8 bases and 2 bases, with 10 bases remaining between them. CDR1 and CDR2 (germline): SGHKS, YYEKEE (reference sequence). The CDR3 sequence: CASSGLTNEKLFF. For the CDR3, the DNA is TGTGCCAGTTCGGGTCTCACTAATGAAAAACTGTTTTTT.

CDR3 in amino acids: CASSLVGQGATNEKLFF. In DNA, the CDR3 is TGTGCCAGCAGCTTAGTGGGACAGGGAGCAACTAATGAAAAACTGTTTTTT. V usage is TRBV7-9 and J usage is TRBJ1-4, with 9 bases lining up with TRBD1. CDR3 size: 17 residues. CDR1 and CDR2 (germline): SEHNR, FQNEAQ (reference sequence). Trimming cost V 1 base and J 0 bases; bases outside gene matches: 3.

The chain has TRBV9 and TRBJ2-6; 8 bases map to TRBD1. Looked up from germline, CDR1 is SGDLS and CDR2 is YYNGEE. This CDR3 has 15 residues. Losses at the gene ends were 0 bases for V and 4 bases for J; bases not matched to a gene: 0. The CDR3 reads CASSVGTGGANVLTF. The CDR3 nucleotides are TGTGCCAGCAGCGTAGGGACAGGGGGGGCCAACGTCCTGACTTTC.